This T cell receptor beta chain comes out of a study of cytotoxic CD8 clonotypes in ibrutinib-treated CLL. For the study at large: Samples had a mean of roughly 230,000 productive templates and tens of thousands of productive rearrangements. Study-level findings and limits: Public clonotypes, rarely seen, contracted or held steady on treatment.

As concerns this clone: Its antigen is currently unknown.

Clones were sequenced by immunoSEQ multiplex PCR, and TCRdb holds only the in-frame ones, with some missing. The sample consists of 15,000 to 20,000 clones, roughly two thirds of them appearing once. The CDR3 extends over 15 amino acids. Trimming removed 5 bases at V and 0 bases at J, with 14 bases between. CDR1 and CDR2 (germline): SEHNR, FQNEAQ (reference sequence). V usage is TRBV7-9 and J usage is TRBJ2-7; the D is unclear. The starting material was PBMCs, obtained before ibrutinib treatment. The origin of this receptor is a human donor with chronic lymphocytic leukemia. CDR3 bases: TGTGCCAGCAGCCGAGTCAAGGCCGCCTCCTACGAGCAGTACTTC. It specifies CASSRVKAASYEQYF.